What follows is one T cell receptor (beta chain) and its context. TCRdb's table, derived via immunoSEQ multiplex PCR, lists solely in-frame clones and lacks some. Among fewer than 3 million clones listed, 85% to 95% were seen once. V gave up 1 base and J gave up 6 bases, with 8 bases separating them. This CDR3 has 13 amino acids. The germline gives CDR1 SGHDT, CDR2 YYEEEE. This sample is part of a study of shared clonotypes between healthy human individuals. The chain links TRBV5-6 to TRBJ1-5, with no clear D. The source material was naive CD4+ T cells from PBMCs. As for subset: CD45RA+ positively selected. The receptor was derived from a young man in good health. Some clones in this sample may be carry-over from other donors' samples. The CDR3 spells CASSLTVSQPQHF. CDR3 bases: TGTGCCAGCAGCTTGACGGTGAGTCAGCCCCAGCATTTT.